This TCR beta chain was captured by sequencing in a study of blood T cell repertoires in COVID-19. Study background: The samples span acute and convalescent COVID-19 from the United States, Italy and Spain. Nucleic acid was either cDNA or gDNA, and it came from T cells, B-cell-depleted T cells, or PBMCs.

How the authors handled the data: Estimation of nucleated cell counts was performed using reference gene primer amplification. Sequencing used immunoSEQ multiplex PCR; TCRdb keeps in-frame clones, though not all of them. V and J calls and clone size come straight from that table; D and trimming were deduced from the DNA. Of approximately 140,000 clones in the sample, roughly 82% were seen once. Germline assignment: CDR1 SGHNT and CDR2 YYREEE (reference sequence). V lost 7 bases, J lost 2 bases, and 17 bases lay in between. The CDR3 covers 15 residues. The sample consisted of peripheral blood. The chain uses TRBV5-4 and TRBJ2-3, with D uncertain. The sequence was collected from a man between 65 and 85 years old with acute or convalescent COVID-19. CDR3 coding DNA: TGTGCCAGCTACAAATCCGGGTTAAACACAGATACGCAGTATTTT. Protein: CASYKSGLNTDTQYF.